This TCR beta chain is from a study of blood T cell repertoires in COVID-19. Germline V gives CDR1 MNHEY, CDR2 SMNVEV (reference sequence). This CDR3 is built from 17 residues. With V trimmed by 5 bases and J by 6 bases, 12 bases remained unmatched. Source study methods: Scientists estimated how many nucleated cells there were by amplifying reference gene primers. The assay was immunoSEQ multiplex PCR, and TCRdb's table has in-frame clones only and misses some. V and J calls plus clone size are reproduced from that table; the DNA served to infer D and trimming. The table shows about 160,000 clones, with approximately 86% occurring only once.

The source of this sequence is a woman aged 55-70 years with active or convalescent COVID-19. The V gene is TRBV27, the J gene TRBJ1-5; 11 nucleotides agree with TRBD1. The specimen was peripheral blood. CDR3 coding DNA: TGTGCCAGCAGTCCCCTCCCGGGACAGGGGGTGTTTCAGCCCCAGCATTTT. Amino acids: CASSPLPGQGVFQPQHF.